A selection of T cell receptor beta chains follows, all from one sample in a study of T-cell reconstitution after alpha-beta-depleted transplantation in children. TCRdb recomputed calls from the PCR reads with MiXCR, one row per CDR3 protein. The data contain about 130,000 distinct CDR3 sequences, roughly 9.7% of them singletons. The sequences come from PBMCs, mostly from graft donor cells, collected 180 days after TCRalphabeta/CD19-depleted stem cell transplant. These receptors originate from a girl younger than two who had a stem cell transplant for combined immunodeficiency, so the T cells may come from the graft donor. The CDR3 runs from the conserved cysteine through the conserved F or W. D genes are given only for firm matches. Only some rows state a clone size, as once, few, many or a class for expanded clones.

v_gene	j_gene	d_gene	abundance	CDR3aa	CDR3nt
TRBV20-1	TRBJ2-7	TRBD2	NA	CSARPPSGGAYEQYF	TGCAGTGCTAGACCCCCTAGCGGGGGGGCCTACGAGCAGTACTTC
TRBV7-7	TRBJ2-7	NA	few	CASSPVLGPSYEQYF	TGTGCCAGCAGCCCTGTTCTAGGTCCCTCCTACGAGCAGTACTTC
TRBV20-1	TRBJ2-5	TRBD2	NA	CSASQQRGGRETQYF	TGCAGTGCTAGTCAGCAGCGGGGGGGCCGCGAGACCCAGTACTTC
TRBV20-1	TRBJ2-3	NA	few	CSAILGVTEDTQYF	TGCAGTGCTATCCTAGGAGTGACGGAAGATACGCAGTATTTT
TRBV5-4	TRBJ1-6	NA	NA	CASSPPRGHNSPLHF	TGTGCCAGCAGCCCACCCCGGGGCCATAATTCACCCCTCCACTTT
TRBV5-1	TRBJ2-1	NA	few	CASSQTELFIFSSYNEQFF	TGCGCCAGCAGCCAGACGGAACTTTTCATTTTTAGCTCCTACAATGAGCAGTTCTTC
TRBV5-4	TRBJ1-2	TRBD1	NA	CASSLTGGNGYTF	TGTGCCAGCAGCTTGACAGGGGGCAATGGCTACACCTTC
TRBV12-3/TRBV12-4	TRBJ2-2	NA	few	CASSFGSLGRGNTGELFF	TGTGCCAGCAGTTTCGGTTCACTCGGGCGGGGGAACACCGGGGAGCTGTTTTTT
TRBV5-1	TRBJ2-4	NA	many	CASSLYFRGENIQYF	TGCGCCAGCAGCTTGTATTTCAGGGGAGAAAACATTCAGTACTTC
TRBV7-2	TRBJ2-1	NA	NA	CASSLVPEGSNEQFF	TGTGCCAGCAGCTTAGTCCCAGAAGGAAGCAATGAGCAGTTCTTC
TRBV24-1	TRBJ2-2	TRBD1	many	CATSRDRGPIGELFF	TGTGCCACCAGTCGTGACAGGGGGCCCATCGGGGAGCTGTTTTTT
TRBV18	TRBJ1-1	NA	once	CASSPQGGGVDTEAFF	TGTGCCAGCTCACCACAAGGGGGGGGAGTGGATACTGAAGCTTTCTTT
TRBV10-3	TRBJ2-1	TRBD1	NA	CAISSGQGDNEQFF	TGTGCCATCAGTTCCGGACAGGGCGACAATGAGCAGTTCTTC
TRBV5-1	TRBJ2-7	NA	few	CASSPTSLGGYEQYF	TGCGCCAGCAGCCCCACTAGCTTGGGCGGGTACGAGCAGTACTTC
TRBV19	TRBJ2-2	TRBD1	NA	CASSIHALQGMRLFF	TGTGCCAGTAGTATACACGCCCTACAGGGGATGCGGCTGTTTTTT
TRBV16	TRBJ2-7	NA	NA	CASSQWPPPLYDQYF	TGTGCCAGCAGCCAATGGCCCCCTCCCCTCTACGACCAGTACTTC
TRBV28	TRBJ2-3	TRBD2	NA	CASSSGLAGGTDTQYF	TGTGCCAGCAGTTCCGGACTAGCGGGGGGCACAGATACGCAGTATTTT
TRBV29-1	TRBJ2-5	TRBD1	many	CSVARTGPQETQYF	TGCAGCGTGGCACGGACAGGGCCTCAAGAGACCCAGTACTTC
TRBV29-1	TRBJ2-2	TRBD2	NA	CSVELAGNTGELFF	TGCAGCGTTGAATTAGCGGGAAACACCGGGGAGCTGTTTTTT
TRBV7-2	TRBJ1-5	TRBD1	few	CASSLKGGGPQPQHF	TGTGCCAGCAGCTTAAAGGGAGGGGGCCCTCAGCCCCAGCATTTT
TRBV5-1	TRBJ2-1	TRBD2	few	CASSLGLSGKFYNEQFF	TGCGCCAGCAGCTTGGGTCTTAGCGGGAAGTTCTACAATGAGCAGTTCTTC
TRBV2	TRBJ2-3	NA	few	CASSGGAYTDTQYF	TGTGCCAGCAGTGGTGGGGCCTACACAGATACGCAGTATTTT
TRBV20-1	TRBJ2-1	NA	many	CSATVVNEQFF	TGCAGTGCTACGGTCGTCAATGAGCAGTTCTTC
TRBV7-2	TRBJ2-7	NA	few	CASSLEGRRIAYEQYF	TGTGCCAGCAGCTTAGAGGGACGCCGAATCGCCTACGAGCAGTACTTC
TRBV20-1	TRBJ1-1	NA	NA	CSARDPWRGLAEAFF	TGCAGTGCTAGAGATCCCTGGCGGGGGTTGGCTGAAGCTTTCTTT
TRBV7-4	TRBJ2-7	TRBD1	NA	CASSQPGQGHYEQYF	TGTGCCAGCAGTCAACCAGGACAGGGCCACTACGAGCAGTACTTC
TRBV5-6	TRBJ1-2	NA	many	CASSLDWGANYGYTF	TGTGCCAGCAGCTTGGATTGGGGAGCTAACTATGGCTACACCTTC
TRBV6-5	TRBJ2-5	NA	many	CASSYMGVQETQYF	TGTGCCAGCAGTTATATGGGGGTACAAGAGACCCAGTACTTC
TRBV6-2/TRBV6-3	TRBJ1-1	NA	NA	CASSKPPLNTEAFF	TGTGCCAGCAGCAAACCCCCGCTCAACACTGAAGCTTTCTTT
TRBV5-1	TRBJ2-6	NA	NA	CASSLWELSGANVLTF	TGCGCCAGCAGCTTGTGGGAGCTCTCTGGGGCCAACGTCCTGACTTTC
TRBV6-2/TRBV6-3	TRBJ2-1	TRBD2	NA	CASSTSGLARDEQFF	TGTGCCAGCAGTACCTCGGGACTAGCGAGGGATGAGCAGTTCTTC
TRBV29-1	TRBJ2-1	TRBD2	NA	CSVITGTSGGNSYNEQFF	TGCAGCGTCATTACCGGGACTAGCGGAGGGAATAGTTACAATGAGCAGTTCTTC
TRBV4-1	TRBJ2-7	TRBD1	many	CASSPFDRGYEQYF	TGCGCCAGCAGCCCGTTCGACAGGGGCTACGAGCAGTACTTC
TRBV5-1	TRBJ2-5	NA	NA	CASSLERGQEETQYF	TGCGCCAGCAGCTTGGAACGGGGGCAGGAAGAGACCCAGTACTTC
TRBV29-1	TRBJ1-4	NA	few	CSATTNEKLFF	TGCAGCGCCACGACTAATGAAAAACTGTTTTTT
TRBV12-3/TRBV12-4	TRBJ2-7	TRBD2	few	CASTPLAGSEQYF	TGTGCCAGCACCCCCCTAGCGGGAAGCGAGCAGTACTTC
TRBV7-8	TRBJ2-1	NA	few	CASIQYGGNPYNEQFF	TGTGCCAGCATCCAATATGGTGGGAATCCCTACAATGAGCAGTTCTTC
TRBV7-2	TRBJ2-7	TRBD1	few	CASSPYGQGLTEQYF	TGTGCCAGCAGCCCTTATGGACAGGGCCTGACCGAGCAGTACTTC
TRBV25-1	TRBJ2-7	TRBD2	few	CASSEYGGAKDEQYF	TGTGCCAGCAGTGAATACGGGGGGGCTAAGGACGAGCAGTACTTC
TRBV11-1	TRBJ2-6	TRBD1	NA	CASSPTGAGANGLTF	TGTGCCAGCAGTCCAACAGGGGCTGGGGCCAACGGCCTGACTTTC
TRBV5-6	TRBJ2-5	NA	NA	CASSLRNQETQYF	TGTGCCAGCAGCTTAAGGAACCAAGAGACCCAGTACTTC